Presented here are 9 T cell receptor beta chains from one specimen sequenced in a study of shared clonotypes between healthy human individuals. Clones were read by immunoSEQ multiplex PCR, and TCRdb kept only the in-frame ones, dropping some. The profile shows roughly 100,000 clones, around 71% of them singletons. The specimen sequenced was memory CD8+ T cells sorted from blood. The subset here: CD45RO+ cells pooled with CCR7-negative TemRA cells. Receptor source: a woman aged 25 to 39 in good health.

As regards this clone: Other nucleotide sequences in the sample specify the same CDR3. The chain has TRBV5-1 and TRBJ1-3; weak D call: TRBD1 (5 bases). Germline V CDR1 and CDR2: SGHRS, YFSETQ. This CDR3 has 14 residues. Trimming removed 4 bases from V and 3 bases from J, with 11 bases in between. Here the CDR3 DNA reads TGCGCCAGCAGCCCGGGGACGGATGGAAACACCATATATTTT. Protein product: CASSPGTDGNTIYF.

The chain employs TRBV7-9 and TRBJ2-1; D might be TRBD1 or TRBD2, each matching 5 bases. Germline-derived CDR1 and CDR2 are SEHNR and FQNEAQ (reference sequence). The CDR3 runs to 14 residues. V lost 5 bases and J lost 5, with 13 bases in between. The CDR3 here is CASSDRDGNNEQFF. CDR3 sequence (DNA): TGTGCCAGCAGCGACCGGGACGGGAACAATGAGCAGTTCTTC.

CDR3 nucleotides: TGTGCCAGCAGCTTCGATGGGACAGGGCTGAGGGGGCCCCAGTACTTC. Amino acid sequence: CASSFDGTGLRGPQYF. The rearrangement joins TRBV7-8 to TRBJ2-5, with TRBD1 matching over 9 bases. Germline assignment: CDR1 SGHVS and CDR2 FQNEAQ. The CDR3 is made up of 16 amino acids. The V segment lost 3 bases and the J segment 9 bases; nucleotides outside the gene matches: 14.

In nucleotides, the CDR3 is TGTGCCAGCAGTGAAGCGTACTACACCACCTACGAGCAGTACTTC. The encoded protein is CASSEAYYTTYEQYF. The V gene is TRBV6-1, the J gene TRBJ2-7, with unresolved D. The V end was cut by 0 bases, the J end by 2 bases, with 11 bases between. The germline CDR1 and CDR2 sequences are MNHNS and SASEGT. The length of the CDR3 is 15 residues.

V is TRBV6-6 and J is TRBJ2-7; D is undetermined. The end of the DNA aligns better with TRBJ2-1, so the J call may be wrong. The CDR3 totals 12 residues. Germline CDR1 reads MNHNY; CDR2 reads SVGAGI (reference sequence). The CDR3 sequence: CASGAYYNEQFF. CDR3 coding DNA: TGTGCCAGCGGAGCTTACTACAATGAGCAGTTCTTC.

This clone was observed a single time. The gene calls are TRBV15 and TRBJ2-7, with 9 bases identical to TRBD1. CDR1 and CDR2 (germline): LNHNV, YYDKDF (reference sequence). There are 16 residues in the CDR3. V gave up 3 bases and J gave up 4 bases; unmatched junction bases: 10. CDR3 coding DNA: TGTGCCACCAGCAGCGAAACCCGGGACAGGGCTTACGAGCAGTACTTC. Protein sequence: CATSSETRDRAYEQYF.

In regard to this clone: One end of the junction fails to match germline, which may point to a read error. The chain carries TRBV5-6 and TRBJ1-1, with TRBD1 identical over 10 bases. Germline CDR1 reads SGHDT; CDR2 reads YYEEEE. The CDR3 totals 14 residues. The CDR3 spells CASSTGQGNSEAFF. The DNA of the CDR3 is TGTGCCAGCAGCACGGGACAGGGGAACTCTGAAGCTTTCTTT. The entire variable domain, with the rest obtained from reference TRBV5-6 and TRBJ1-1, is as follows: DAGVTQSPTHLIKTRGQQVTLRCSPKSGHDTVSWYQQALGQGPQFIFQYYEEEERQRGNFPDRFSGHQFPNYSSELNVNALLLGDSALYLCASSTGQGNSEAFFGQGTRLTVV.

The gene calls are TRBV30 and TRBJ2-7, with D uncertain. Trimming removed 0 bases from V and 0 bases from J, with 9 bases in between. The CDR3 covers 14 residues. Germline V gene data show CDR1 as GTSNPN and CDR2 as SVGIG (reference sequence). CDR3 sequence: CAWSVGLSSYEQYF. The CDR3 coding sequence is TGTGCCTGGAGTGTAGGGCTTAGCTCCTACGAGCAGTACTTC.

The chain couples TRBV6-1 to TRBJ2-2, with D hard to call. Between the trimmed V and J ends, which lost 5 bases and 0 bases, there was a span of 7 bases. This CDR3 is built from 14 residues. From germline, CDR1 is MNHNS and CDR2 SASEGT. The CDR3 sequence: CASSLQANTGELFF. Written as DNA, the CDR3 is TGTGCCAGCAGTCTCCAGGCGAACACCGGGGAGCTGTTTTTT.